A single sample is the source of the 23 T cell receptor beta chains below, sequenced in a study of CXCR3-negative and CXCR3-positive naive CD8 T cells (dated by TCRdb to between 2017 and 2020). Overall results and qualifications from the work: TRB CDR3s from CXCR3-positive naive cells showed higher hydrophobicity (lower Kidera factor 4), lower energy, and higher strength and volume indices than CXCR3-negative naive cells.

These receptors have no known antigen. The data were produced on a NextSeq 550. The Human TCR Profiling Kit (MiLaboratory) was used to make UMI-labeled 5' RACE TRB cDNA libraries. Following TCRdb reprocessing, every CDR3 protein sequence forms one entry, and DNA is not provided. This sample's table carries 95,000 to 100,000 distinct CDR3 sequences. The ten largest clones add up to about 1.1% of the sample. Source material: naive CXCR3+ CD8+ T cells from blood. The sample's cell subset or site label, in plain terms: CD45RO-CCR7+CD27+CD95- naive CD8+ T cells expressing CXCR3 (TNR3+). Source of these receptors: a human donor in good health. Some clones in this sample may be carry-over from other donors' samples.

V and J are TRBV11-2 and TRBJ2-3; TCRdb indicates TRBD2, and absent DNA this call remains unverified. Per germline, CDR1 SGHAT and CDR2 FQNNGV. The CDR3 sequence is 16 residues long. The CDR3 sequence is CASSLEGRPSTDTQYF. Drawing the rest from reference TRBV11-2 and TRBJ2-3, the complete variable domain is EAGVAQSPRYKIIEKRQSVAFWCNPISGHATLYWYQQILGQGPKLLIQFQNNGVVDDSQLPKDRFSAERLKGVDSTLKIQPAKLEDSAVYLCASSLEGRPSTDTQYFGPGTRLTVL.

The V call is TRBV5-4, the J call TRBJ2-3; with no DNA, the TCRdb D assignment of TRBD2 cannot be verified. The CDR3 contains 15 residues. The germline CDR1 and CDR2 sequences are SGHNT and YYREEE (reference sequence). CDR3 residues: CASSLVARGLDTQYF.

CDR3 sequence: CASSLWRSGGQETQYF. This sequence joins TRBV12-3 or TRBV12-4 and TRBJ2-5; the TCRdb D gene call, TRBD2, has no DNA to confirm it. The CDR3 is 16 residues long.

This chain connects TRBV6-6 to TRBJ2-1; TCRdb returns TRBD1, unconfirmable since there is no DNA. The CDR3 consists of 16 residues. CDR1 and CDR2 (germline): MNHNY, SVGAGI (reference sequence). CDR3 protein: CASSYEETDTTMGQFF.

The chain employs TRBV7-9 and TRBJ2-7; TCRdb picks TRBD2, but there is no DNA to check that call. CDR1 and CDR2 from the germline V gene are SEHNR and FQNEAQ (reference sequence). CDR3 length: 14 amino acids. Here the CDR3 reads CASSPSGGPYEQYF.

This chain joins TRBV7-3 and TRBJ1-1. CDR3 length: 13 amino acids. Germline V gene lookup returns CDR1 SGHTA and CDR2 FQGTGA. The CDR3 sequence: CASSLLGITEAFF. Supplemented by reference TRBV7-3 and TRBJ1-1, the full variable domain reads GAGVSQTPSNKVTEKGKYVELRCDPISGHTALYWYRQSLGQGPEFLIYFQGTGAADDSGLPNDRFFAVRPEGSVSTLKIQRTERGDSAVYLCASSLLGITEAFFGQGTRLTVV.

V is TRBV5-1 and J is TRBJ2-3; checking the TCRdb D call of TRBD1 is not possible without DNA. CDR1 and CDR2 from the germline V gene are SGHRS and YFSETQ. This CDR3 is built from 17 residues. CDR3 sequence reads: CASSLWGASGGNTTQYF.

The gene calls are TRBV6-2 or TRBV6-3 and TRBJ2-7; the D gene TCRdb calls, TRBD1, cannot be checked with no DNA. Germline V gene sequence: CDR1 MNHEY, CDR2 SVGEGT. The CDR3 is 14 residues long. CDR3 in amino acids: CASSYVGAPYEQYF.

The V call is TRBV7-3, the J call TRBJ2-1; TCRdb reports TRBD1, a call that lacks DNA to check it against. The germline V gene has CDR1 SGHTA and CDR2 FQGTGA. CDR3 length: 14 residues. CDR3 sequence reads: CASSRGQVNNEQFF.

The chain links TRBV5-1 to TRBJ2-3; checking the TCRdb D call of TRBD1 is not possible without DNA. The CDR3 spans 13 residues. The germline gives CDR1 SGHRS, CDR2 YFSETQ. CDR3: CASSLSVPDTQYF.

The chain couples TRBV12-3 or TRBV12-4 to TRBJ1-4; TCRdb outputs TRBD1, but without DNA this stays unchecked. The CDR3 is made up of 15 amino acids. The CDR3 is CASMASGTFNEKLFF.

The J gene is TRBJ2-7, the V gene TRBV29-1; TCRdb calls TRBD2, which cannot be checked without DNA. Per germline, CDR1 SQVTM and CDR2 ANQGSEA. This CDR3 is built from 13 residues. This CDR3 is CSVGSVAQYEQYF.

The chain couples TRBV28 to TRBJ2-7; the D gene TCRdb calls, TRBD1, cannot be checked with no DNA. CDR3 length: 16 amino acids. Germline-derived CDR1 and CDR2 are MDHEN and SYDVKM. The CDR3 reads CASSPLPGTDYYEQYF.

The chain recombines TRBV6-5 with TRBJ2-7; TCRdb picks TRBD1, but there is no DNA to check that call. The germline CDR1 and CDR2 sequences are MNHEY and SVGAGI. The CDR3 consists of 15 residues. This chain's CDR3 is CASRSTGEGAYEQYF.

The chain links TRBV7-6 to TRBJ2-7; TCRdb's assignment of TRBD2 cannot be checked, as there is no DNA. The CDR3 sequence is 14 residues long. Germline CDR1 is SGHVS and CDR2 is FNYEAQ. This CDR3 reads CASSLASGTYEQYF.

The CDR3 loop is CASSQERESYNEQFF. The chain carries TRBV4-2 and TRBJ2-1. The germline V gene encodes CDR1 LGHNA and CDR2 YNFKEQ. The CDR3 loop spans 15 amino acids.

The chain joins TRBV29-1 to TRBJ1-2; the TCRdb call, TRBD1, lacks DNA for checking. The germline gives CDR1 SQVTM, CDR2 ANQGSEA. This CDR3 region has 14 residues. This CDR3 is CSVDRGELAYGYTF. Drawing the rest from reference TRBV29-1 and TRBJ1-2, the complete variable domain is SAVISQKPSRDICQRGTSLTIQCQVDSQVTMMFWYRQQPGQSLTLIATANQGSEATYESGFVIDKFPISRPNLTFSTLTVSNMSPEDSSIYLCSVDRGELAYGYTFGSGTRLTVV.

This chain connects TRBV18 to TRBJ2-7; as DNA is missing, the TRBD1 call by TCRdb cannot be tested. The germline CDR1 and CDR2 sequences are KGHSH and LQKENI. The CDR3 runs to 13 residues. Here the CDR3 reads CASSPFPGPEQYF.

The CDR3 loop reads CASSPRLAPGELFF. The chain couples TRBV7-9 to TRBJ2-2; TCRdb's D call, TRBD2, is unchecked because there is no DNA. The CDR3 consists of 14 residues. The germline V gene encodes CDR1 SEHNR and CDR2 FQNEAQ (reference sequence). Full variable domain (outside the CDR3, taken from reference TRBV7-9 and TRBJ2-2): DTGVSQNPRHKITKRGQNVTFRCDPISEHNRLYWYRQTLGQGPEFLTYFQNEAQLEKSRLLSDRFSAERPKGSFSTLEIQRTEQGDSAMYLCASSPRLAPGELFFGEGSRLTVL.

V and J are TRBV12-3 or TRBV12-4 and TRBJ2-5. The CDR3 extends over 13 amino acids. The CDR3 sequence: CASSRAYGETQYF.

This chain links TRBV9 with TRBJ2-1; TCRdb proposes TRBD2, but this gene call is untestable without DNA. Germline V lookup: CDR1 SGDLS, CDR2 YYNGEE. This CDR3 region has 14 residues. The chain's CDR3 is CASSVEGIHNEQFF.

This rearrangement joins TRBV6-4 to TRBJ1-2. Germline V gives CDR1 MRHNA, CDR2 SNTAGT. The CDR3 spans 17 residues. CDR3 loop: CASLTCTVSAGLNGYTF.

CDR3 protein: CASSSKPFPGSFTYEQYF. The V call is TRBV7-2, the J call TRBJ2-7; the TCRdb call, TRBD1, lacks DNA for checking. Germline loops: CDR1 SGHTA, CDR2 FQGNSA. The CDR3 extends over 18 amino acids.